The table lists the clone carrying this T cell receptor (beta chain) with a count of one. The data stem from a study of PD-1 blockade in classical Hodgkin lymphoma. Each patient's relapse followed autologous stem cell transplantation, and brentuximab vedotin exposure varied. The V gene's germline CDR1 is LNHDA and CDR2 SQIVND (reference sequence). Trimming cost V 3 bases and J 8 bases, with 14 bases left between them. This CDR3 comprises 15 residues. The data were produced by immunoSEQ multiplex PCR, yet TCRdb's version contains in-frame clones alone and is incomplete. The sample records some 63,000 clones, around nine tenths being singletons.

The sequenced sample was peripheral blood mononuclear cells (PBMCs), obtained at baseline. The chain employs TRBV19 and TRBJ1-6, with D maybe TRBD1 (5 bases). The TCR comes from a human donor with classical Hodgkin lymphoma. The CDR3 bases are TGTGCCAGTAGTATCATTGGCAGGGCGGATTCACCCCTCCACTTT. Encoded protein: CASSIIGRADSPLHF.